The clone carrying this TCR beta chain was seen only a few times. Its matching antigen is unknown. This sample is part of a study of early T cells in non-severe SARS-CoV-2 infection. Unique molecular identifiers were added to individual cDNA molecules. TCRdb redid the calling of the 5' RACE reads with MiXCR, one entry per CDR3 protein. This sample carries about 71,000 distinct CDR3 sequences, roughly 15% of them seen once, and the ten largest clones take 3.9%. Germline V gene data show CDR1 as SGHRS and CDR2 as YFSETQ. This CDR3 region has 12 residues. V gave up 7 bases and J gave up 5 bases, with 7 bases separating them. Findings and caveats of the study: Matches to VDJdb favored anti-spike CD8 responses and missed private and CD4 specificities.

The sequences come from whole blood, collected at baseline. The receptor's source is an adult who was a healthcare worker with PCR-confirmed SARS-CoV-2 infection or an uninfected control (not recorded which). The chain employs TRBV5-1 and TRBJ1-6; D call uncertain. The CDR3 loop is CASRTHNSPLHF. Here the CDR3 DNA reads TGCGCCAGCCGGACTCATAATTCACCCCTCCACTTT.